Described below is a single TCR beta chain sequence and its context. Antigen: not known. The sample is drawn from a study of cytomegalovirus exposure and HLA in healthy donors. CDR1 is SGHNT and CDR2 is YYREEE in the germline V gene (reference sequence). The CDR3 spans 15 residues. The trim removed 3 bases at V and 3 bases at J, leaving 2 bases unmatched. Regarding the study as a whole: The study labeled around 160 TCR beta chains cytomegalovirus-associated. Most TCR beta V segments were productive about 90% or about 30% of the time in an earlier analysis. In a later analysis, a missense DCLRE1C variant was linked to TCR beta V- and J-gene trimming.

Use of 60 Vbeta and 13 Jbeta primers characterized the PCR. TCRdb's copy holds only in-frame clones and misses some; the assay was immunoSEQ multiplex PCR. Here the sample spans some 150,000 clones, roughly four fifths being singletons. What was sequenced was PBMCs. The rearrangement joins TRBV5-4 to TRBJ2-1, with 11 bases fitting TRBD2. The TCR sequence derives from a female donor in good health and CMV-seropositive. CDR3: CASSSTSGSYNEQFF. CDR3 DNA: TGTGCCAGCAGCTCCACTAGCGGGAGCTACAATGAGCAGTTCTTC.